What follows are 32 T cell receptor beta chains derived from one specimen sequenced in a study of cytomegalovirus exposure and HLA in healthy donors (TCRdb year 2017). Library preparation was by the immunoSEQ multiplex PCR assay. This is the immuneACCESS table as TCRdb keeps it, with only in-frame sequences that have V and J called. A part of the clones is gone; compared with another copy, unresolved V genes explain less than half, and the rest is unexplained. The sample table lists some 250,000 clones, approximately 86% of them with a count of one. Of the sample, roughly 1.2% falls within the top ten clones. Sequencing was carried out using PBMCs. These receptors were taken from a young woman in good health and CMV-seropositive.

The rearrangement links TRBV11-2 to TRBJ2-1; 12 nucleotides align to TRBD2. CDR1 and CDR2 from the germline V gene are SGHAT and FQNNGV. This CDR3 is built from 15 residues. The V and J ends lost 3 bases and 4 bases, in that order; junction bases with no gene match: 1. The CDR3 DNA reads TGTGCCAGCAGCTTGACTAGCGGGAGATACAATGAGCAGTTCTTC. It codes for CASSLTSGRYNEQFF.

The chain couples TRBV30 to TRBJ1-1, with 9 bases matching TRBD1. The CDR3 loop spans 17 amino acids. Germline CDR1 GTSNPN, CDR2 SVGIG (reference sequence). With 2 bases clipped from V and 0 bases from J, the junction kept 10 bases outside the gene matches. The chain's CDR3 is CAWSRGQGWRLNTEAFF. CDR3 in DNA: TGTGCCTGGAGTAGAGGACAGGGGTGGAGATTGAACACTGAAGCTTTCTTT.

CDR3 loop: CASSLDRDYGYTF. In DNA, the CDR3 is TGTGCCAGCAGTTTGGACAGGGACTATGGCTACACCTTC. The chain employs TRBV27 and TRBJ1-2; 8 nucleotides align to TRBD1. This CDR3 contains 13 residues. After removal of 3 bases from V and 3 bases from J, the junction contained 0 bases not matched to a gene. Germline CDR1 reads MNHEY; CDR2 reads SMNVEV (reference sequence).

The rearrangement links TRBV30 to TRBJ2-2; 12 nucleotides match TRBD2. V lost 3 bases to trimming and J lost 4 bases; unmatched junction nucleotides: 3. Germline V CDR1 and CDR2: GTSNPN, SVGIG (reference sequence). This CDR3 is 15 amino acids long. The CDR3 region has the DNA TGTGCCTGGAGCAGGACTAGCGGGGTCACCGGGGAGCTGTTTTTT. Translated, it gives CAWSRTSGVTGELFF.

J is TRBJ1-1 and V is TRBV27, with D hard to call. V dropped 6 bases and J dropped 5 bases, with 10 bases sitting between them. Looked up from germline, CDR1 is MNHEY and CDR2 is SMNVEV (reference sequence). This CDR3 has 12 amino acids. The CDR3 is CASRRGGTEAFF. The CDR3 nucleotides read TGTGCCAGCAGACGGGGAGGGACTGAAGCTTTCTTT.

This clone was seen only once. Other DNA sequences in the same sample also yield this CDR3. The CDR3 bases are TGTGCCAGCACCCCCGGCGGCACTGAAGCTTTCTTT. Translating it yields CASTPGGTEAFF. The J gene is TRBJ1-1, the V gene TRBV7-9; D is unclear. Germline V gene sequence: CDR1 SEHNR, CDR2 FQNEAQ (reference sequence). This CDR3 is built from 12 residues. V lost 7 bases, J lost 4 bases, and 10 bases lay in between.

This chain links TRBV5-8 with TRBJ1-5; 7 bases map to TRBD1. CDR3 size: 15 residues. Germline lookup yields CDR1 SGHTS and CDR2 YDEGEE. Trimming at V came to 2 bases and at J to 6 bases, leaving 8 bases not matched to a gene. This chain's CDR3 is CASSFMGTERQPQHF. CDR3 coding DNA: TGTGCCAGCAGCTTTATGGGGACAGAGCGTCAGCCCCAGCATTTT.

The genes are TRBV7-3 and TRBJ2-1; 8 positions agree with TRBD1. This CDR3 spans 16 amino acids. CDR1 is SGHTA and CDR2 is FQGTGA in the germline V gene. V lost 3 bases, J lost 0 bases, and 4 bases stayed unmatched. The CDR3 region is CASSFTGTGSYNEQFF. CDR3 nucleotides: TGTGCCAGCAGCTTTACCGGGACAGGCTCCTACAATGAGCAGTTCTTC.

In this sample, this clone turned up a few times. CDR3 sequence reads: CASTMGAEAFF. The CDR3 nucleotides are TGTGCCAGCACCATGGGCGCTGAAGCTTTCTTT. The chain recombines TRBV6-6 with TRBJ1-1; D ambiguous. This CDR3 spans 11 amino acids. Germline V lookup: CDR1 MNHNY, CDR2 SVGAGI (reference sequence). Trimming left V 7 bases short and J 6 bases short, with 9 bases between.

The CDR3 sequence: CASSPTSGNTGELFF. The CDR3 bases are TGCGCCAGCAGTCCGACTAGCGGGAACACCGGGGAGCTGTTTTTT. The rearrangement links TRBV23-1 to TRBJ2-2; 9 positions agree with TRBD2. TRBV23-1 is an open reading frame, and its role is uncertain. This CDR3 has 15 residues. J lost 1 base, V lost 4 bases, and 1 base had no gene match.

The CDR3, as DNA: TGCAGCGTTGGAAGGGGAGGAACTAATGAAAAACTGTTTTTT. Translated, it gives CSVGRGGTNEKLFF. V is TRBV29-1 and J is TRBJ1-4; perhaps TRBD1 as D (5 bases). V lost 4 bases, J lost 1 base, and 10 bases lay in between. The CDR3 has 14 residues. Germline CDR1 SQVTM, CDR2 ANQGSEA.

This clone was recorded only once. The chain uses TRBV5-4 and TRBJ2-6, with D perhaps TRBD2 (6 bases). There are 16 residues in the CDR3. Trimming shortened V by 2 bases and J by 0 bases, and 9 bases separated the two germline ends. The V gene's germline CDR1 is SGHNT and CDR2 YYREEE (reference sequence). CDR3: CASSFRGGSGANVLTF. CDR3 nucleotide sequence: TGTGCCAGCAGCTTCCGGGGAGGCTCTGGGGCCAACGTCCTGACTTTC. The full variable domain, rest sourced from reference TRBV5-4 and TRBJ2-6, is ETGVTQSPTHLIKTRGQQVTLRCSSQSGHNTVSWYQQALGQGPQFIFQYYREEENGRGNFPPRFSGLQFPNYSSELNVNALELDDSALYLCASSFRGGSGANVLTFGAGSRLTVL.

The chain recombines TRBV6-1 with TRBJ1-5; no reliable D call. Looked up from germline, CDR1 is MNHNS and CDR2 is SASEGT. The V and J ends lost 2 bases and 1 base respectively, with 12 bases between them. This CDR3 has 16 amino acids. The CDR3: CASSENSRISNQPQHF. CDR3 bases: TGTGCCAGCAGTGAAAACAGTCGGATAAGCAATCAGCCCCAGCATTTT.

This chain uses TRBV10-3 with TRBJ1-1; D is perhaps TRBD1 (6 bases). Between the trimmed V and J ends, which lost 4 bases and 5 bases, there was a span of 17 bases. There are 15 residues in the CDR3. Germline CDR1 is ENHRY and CDR2 is SYGVKD. The CDR3 sequence: CAISGNRDGSTEAFF. CDR3 bases: TGTGCCATCAGTGGTAACAGGGATGGTAGTACTGAAGCTTTCTTT.

As to this clone: A much larger clonotype is one base distant, so this may be a read error. Other nucleotide sequences from this sample produce the same CDR3. CDR3 loop: CASSDSTSGSNEQFF. The CDR3 region has the DNA TGTGCCAGCAGTGACTCGACTAGCGGGAGTAATGAGCAGTTCTTC. This rearrangement joins TRBV6-4 to TRBJ2-1, with TRBD2 identical over 12 bases. The V gene end was trimmed by 0 bases and the J gene end by 7 bases; junction bases not matched to a gene: 1. This CDR3 is built from 15 residues. The germline V gene encodes CDR1 MRHNA and CDR2 SNTAGT.

This clone has a single count. The gene calls are TRBV9 and TRBJ1-2; TRBD1 matches at 7 bases. CDR1 is SGDLS and CDR2 is YYNGEE in the germline V gene. V shed 0 bases, J shed 4 bases, and the junction held 6 bases outside the gene matches. The CDR3 has 15 residues. CDR3 in amino acids: CASSVGDRVLYGYTF. The CDR3 region has the DNA TGTGCCAGCAGCGTAGGGGACAGAGTACTCTATGGCTACACCTTC.

The chain couples TRBV5-1 to TRBJ2-7, with 8 bases fitting TRBD1. The germline V gene encodes CDR1 SGHRS and CDR2 YFSETQ. Trimming at V came to 3 bases and at J to 3 bases, leaving 11 bases not matched to a gene. The CDR3 is made up of 16 amino acids. For the CDR3, the DNA is TGCGCCAGCAGCTCCTCGGGACAGGCGCCCCTCTACGAGCAGTACTTC. Translated, it gives CASSSSGQAPLYEQYF.

This rearrangement joins TRBV28 to TRBJ1-1; D is unresolved. Germline V gene sequence: CDR1 MDHEN, CDR2 SYDVKM. V was clipped by 2 bases and J by 4 bases, with 11 bases between them. This CDR3 comprises 14 residues. The CDR3 coding sequence is TGTGCCAGCAGTTTAGTGGAGGGATTCACTGAAGCTTTCTTT. This gives the protein CASSLVEGFTEAFF. The whole variable domain, filled in from reference TRBV28 and TRBJ1-1, reads DVKVTQSSRYLVKRTGEKVFLECVQDMDHENMFWYRQDPGLGLRLIYFSYDVKMKEKGDIPEGYSVSREKKERFSLILESASTNQTSMYLCASSLVEGFTEAFFGQGTRLTVV.

The genes are TRBV5-1 and TRBJ1-5, with TRBD1 matching 8 bases. With V trimmed by 4 bases and J by 0 bases, 3 bases remained unmatched. The germline CDR1 and CDR2 sequences are SGHRS and YFSETQ. The CDR3 extends over 15 amino acids. CDR3 nucleotide sequence: TGCGCCAGCAGCGCAGGACAGGGTAGCAATCAGCCCCAGCATTTT. Amino acids: CASSAGQGSNQPQHF.

The V and J genes are TRBV11-1 and TRBJ2-1, with TRBD2 identical over 7 bases. This CDR3 is 14 amino acids long. CDR1 is SGHAT, CDR2 FQDESV, per germline (reference sequence). The V gene end was trimmed by 1 base and the J gene end by 6 bases; junction bases not matched to a gene: 3. This CDR3 reads CASSLGLAANEQFF. The CDR3 DNA reads as TGTGCCAGCAGCTTAGGGCTAGCGGCCAATGAGCAGTTCTTC.

This sequence joins TRBV19 and TRBJ1-2; the D is unclear. The CDR3 loop spans 15 amino acids. The V gene lost 3 bases and the J gene lost 5 bases, with 16 bases spanning the gap. Germline V gene data show CDR1 as LNHDA and CDR2 as SQIVND (reference sequence). In nucleotides, the CDR3 is TGTGCCAGTAGTATCCTTTACGGGAGTGATTATGGCTACACCTTC. Protein: CASSILYGSDYGYTF.

The J gene is TRBJ1-4, the V gene TRBV28; D possibly corresponds to TRBD1 (6 bases). CDR3 length: 14 amino acids. The germline V gene has CDR1 MDHEN and CDR2 SYDVKM. Between the trimmed V and J ends, which lost 2 bases and 5 bases, there was a span of 9 bases. This CDR3 is CASSLLQGNEKLFF. The CDR3 DNA sequence: TGTGCCAGCAGTTTACTTCAGGGGAATGAAAAACTGTTTTTT. The variable domain in full, with the rest retrieved from reference TRBV28 and TRBJ1-4, is DVKVTQSSRYLVKRTGEKVFLECVQDMDHENMFWYRQDPGLGLRLIYFSYDVKMKEKGDIPEGYSVSREKKERFSLILESASTNQTSMYLCASSLLQGNEKLFFGSGTQLSVL.

The chain's CDR3 is CASSPTSLGTGELFF. For the CDR3, the DNA is TGTGCCAGCAGCCCGACTAGCCTGGGCACCGGGGAGCTGTTTTTT. The chain uses TRBV27 and TRBJ2-2; 7 bases are a match to TRBD2. The junction had 8 bases not matched to a gene; V was cut back by 6 bases and J by 4 bases. The CDR3 sequence is 15 residues long. CDR1 is MNHEY, CDR2 SMNVEV, per germline (reference sequence).

The V and J genes are TRBV18 and TRBJ2-1, with 12 positions matching TRBD2. With V trimmed by 6 bases and J by 8 bases, 11 bases remained unmatched. Germline V lookup: CDR1 KGHSH, CDR2 LQKENI. CDR3 size: 16 residues. The CDR3 sequence: CASSKGLAGRVDEQFF. For the CDR3, the DNA is TGTGCCAGCTCCAAAGGACTAGCGGGACGGGTGGATGAGCAGTTCTTC.

This rearrangement joins TRBV10-2 to TRBJ1-3; D gene ambiguous. This CDR3 has 15 amino acids. Germline V gives CDR1 WSHSY, CDR2 SAAADI. The V end lost 6 bases, the J end lost 0 bases, and 12 bases lay between the germline ends. CDR3 in DNA: TGCGCCAGCAGGGAACCTTACAGCTCTGGAAACACCATATATTTT. It translates to CASREPYSSGNTIYF.

The chain carries TRBV5-6 and TRBJ2-2; no clear D. V was trimmed by 1 base and J by 0 bases, leaving 7 bases between them. Germline CDR1 and CDR2: SGHDT and YYEEEE. The CDR3 totals 15 residues. CDR3 region: CASSLTNANTGELFF. Here the CDR3 DNA reads TGTGCCAGCAGCTTGACAAACGCGAACACCGGGGAGCTGTTTTTT.

In DNA, the CDR3 is TGTGCCAGCAGTTTTACTCCCGGCACTGAAGCTTTCTTT. This codes for CASSFTPGTEAFF. The chain carries TRBV6-4 and TRBJ1-1, with D unresolved. The V gene's germline CDR1 is MRHNA and CDR2 SNTAGT. The CDR3 extends over 13 amino acids. V gave up 5 bases and J gave up 4 bases, with 11 bases separating them.

The V and J genes are TRBV27 and TRBJ2-5; D ambiguous. The CDR3 is 13 residues long. From germline, CDR1 is MNHEY and CDR2 SMNVEV (reference sequence). Trimming pared 1 base from V and 7 bases from J, leaving 10 bases between. The CDR3 DNA reads TGTGCCAGCAGTTTATTCAATCTCGGGACCCAGTACTTC. Its protein is CASSLFNLGTQYF.

The V and J genes are TRBV4-1 and TRBJ2-1; 12 bases map to TRBD2. The germline CDR1 and CDR2 sequences are MGHRA and YSYEKL. J was trimmed by 8 bases and V by 4 bases; bases with no gene match: 9. This CDR3 is built from 16 residues. The CDR3: CASSRTLAGGGDEQFF. The CDR3 DNA follows: TGCGCCAGCAGCCGCACACTAGCGGGGGGCGGGGATGAGCAGTTCTTC.

This chain joins TRBV18 and TRBJ1-3; D perhaps matches TRBD1 (6 bases). Between the trimmed V and J ends, which lost 3 bases and 2 bases, there was a span of 14 bases. From germline, CDR1 is KGHSH and CDR2 LQKENI. The CDR3 runs 16 residues. In DNA, the CDR3 is TGTGCCAGCTCACCGAATTCCAGGGGAACTGGAAACACCATATATTTT. Its protein is CASSPNSRGTGNTIYF. Looking up the rest from reference TRBV18 and TRBJ1-3 gives the full variable domain: NAGVMQNPRHLVRRRGQEARLRCSPMKGHSHVYWYRQLPEEGLKFMVYLQKENIIDESGMPKERFSAEFPKEGPSILRIQQVVRGDSAAYFCASSPNSRGTGNTIYFGEGSWLTVV.

This clone was seen a few times. The rearrangement links TRBV10-2 to TRBJ1-1; TRBD1 is a possible D gene (5 bases). From germline, CDR1 is WSHSY and CDR2 SAAADI. With 9 bases removed from V and 7 bases from J, the gap between germline ends came to 12 bases. CDR3 length equals 11 residues. As DNA, the CDR3 is TGCGCCAGTCTAAGGGGTGTTGAAGCTTTCTTT. It translates to CASLRGVEAFF.

The J gene is TRBJ2-7, the V gene TRBV18, with no clear D. CDR3 length equals 14 residues. Germline CDR1 and CDR2: KGHSH and LQKENI. V was pared by 2 bases and J by 0 bases, with 8 bases between. The CDR3 coding sequence is TGTGCCAGCTCACCAATCGGGTTCTCCTACGAGCAGTACTTC. Translated: CASSPIGFSYEQYF.